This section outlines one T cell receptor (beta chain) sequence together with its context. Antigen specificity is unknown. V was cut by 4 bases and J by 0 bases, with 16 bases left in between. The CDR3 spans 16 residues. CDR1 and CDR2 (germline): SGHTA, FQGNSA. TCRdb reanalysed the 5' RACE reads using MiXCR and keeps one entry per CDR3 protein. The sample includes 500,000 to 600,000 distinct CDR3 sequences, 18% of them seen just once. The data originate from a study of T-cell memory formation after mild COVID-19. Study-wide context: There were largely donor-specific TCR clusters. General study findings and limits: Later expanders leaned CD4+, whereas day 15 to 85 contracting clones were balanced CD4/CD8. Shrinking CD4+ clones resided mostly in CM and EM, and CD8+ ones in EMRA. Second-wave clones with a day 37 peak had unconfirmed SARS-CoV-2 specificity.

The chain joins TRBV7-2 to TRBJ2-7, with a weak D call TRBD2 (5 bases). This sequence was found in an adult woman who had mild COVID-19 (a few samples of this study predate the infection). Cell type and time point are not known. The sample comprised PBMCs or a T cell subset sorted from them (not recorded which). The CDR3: CASSSVGLASSYEQYF. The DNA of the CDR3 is TGTGCCAGCAGCTCCGTAGGACTCGCGAGCTCCTACGAGCAGTACTTC.